This is a list of T cell receptor beta chains from one sample in a study of T cells after yellow fever vaccination. Each CDR3 protein gets one entry after TCRdb re-called the 5' RACE reads with MiXCR. The profile shows some 500,000 distinct CDR3 sequences, less than 15% of them singletons. Sequenced here: PBMCs, sampled on the day of the yellow fever booster vaccination. All receptors come from a man in his thirties or forties who received the YFV17D yellow fever vaccine. CDR3s include the opening cysteine and the closing phenylalanine or tryptophan. The D gene is left open where the match is weak. Not every row has a clone size; where given, it reads once, few, many or a size class.

-	TRBV19	-	TRBJ2-7	TGTGCCAGCCTCTGGATCGGGGAACACTCCTACGAGCAGTACTTC	CASLWIGEHSYEQYF
-	TRBV7-2	few	TRBJ2-2	TGTGCCAGCAGCCCAGAGTCCACCGGGGAGCTGTTTTTT	CASSPESTGELFF
-	TRBV5-1	many	TRBJ2-1	TGCGCCAGCAGCTTGGCCGGGGCGAACAATGAGCAGTTCTTC	CASSLAGANNEQFF
-	TRBV6-1	many	TRBJ1-1	TGTGCCACCACCCGGACCAGGAACACTGAAGCTTTCTTT	CATTRTRNTEAFF
TRBD2	TRBV30	few	TRBJ2-3	TGTGCCTGGAGTACAGCTAGCGGTACCACAGATACGCAGTATTTT	CAWSTASGTTDTQYF
-	TRBV4-3	many	TRBJ2-3	TGCGCCAGCAGCTACGGGTTATCTAGCACAGATACGCAGTATTTT	CASSYGLSSTDTQYF
TRBD1	TRBV5-1	few	TRBJ2-3	TGCGCCAGCACGACGACAGGGAAAGATACGCAGTATTTT	CASTTTGKDTQYF
-	TRBV7-2	-	TRBJ2-7	TGTGCCAGCAGCTTAGTTGCGACGGCCTACGAGCAGTACTTC	CASSLVATAYEQYF
TRBD2	TRBV20-1	few	TRBJ2-3	TGCAGTGCTGGGGGAGGGCGGATGGCGGGCACAGATACGCAGTATTTT	CSAGGGRMAGTDTQYF
-	TRBV9	many	TRBJ2-5	TGTGCCAGCAGTCCTAGGCTGAAAGAGACCCAGTACTTC	CASSPRLKETQYF
TRBD2	TRBV9	-	TRBJ2-3	TGTGCCAGCAGCGTGCCAATTGCAGGAGCGGGATTGACAGATACGCAGTATTTT	CASSVPIAGAGLTDTQYF
-	TRBV12-3/TRBV12-4	-	TRBJ2-1	TGTGCCAGCACCCTCCCCGGGGACAATGAGCAGTTCTTC	CASTLPGDNEQFF
TRBD1	TRBV18	once	TRBJ2-7	TGTGCCAGCTCACCACCGGAACAGGGGGTCACGGGCGAGCAGTACTTC	CASSPPEQGVTGEQYF
-	TRBV7-2	few	TRBJ2-1	TGTGCCAGCAGCTTATACACGGGTGAGCAGTTCTTC	CASSLYTGEQFF
-	TRBV28	-	TRBJ2-5	TGTGCCAGCACCCTACCCGGCGACGGTGTGGGTAAAACCCAGTACTTC	CASTLPGDGVGKTQYF
-	TRBV18	-	TRBJ2-5	TGTGCCAGCTCACCGGATTTTTGGGAGACCCAGTACTTC	CASSPDFWETQYF
-	TRBV7-2	-	TRBJ2-7	TGTGCCAGCAGCTTTCAGTGGGAATCTTCCGAGCAGTACTTC	CASSFQWESSEQYF